This record looks at one T cell receptor beta chain sequence and its context. Its cognate antigen is unknown. This record belongs to a study of cytomegalovirus exposure and HLA in healthy donors. Study results and limitations: Most TCRs appeared rarely, but some public TCRs recurred in many donors. In the 95 to 150 validation repertoires, about 94% of cluster scores exceeded 0, per a later analysis. The study designated roughly 150 TCR beta chains cytomegalovirus-associated.

The data were produced by immunoSEQ multiplex PCR, yet TCRdb's version contains in-frame clones alone and is incomplete. The sample yields 250,000 to 400,000 clones, around 90% seen once. The V end was cut by 1 base, the J end by 2 bases, with 21 bases between. The CDR3 length is 18 residues. The germline gives CDR1 SGHNT, CDR2 YENEEA. The chain uses TRBV11-3 and TRBJ2-7, with D tentatively TRBD1 (7 bases). The TCR sequence derives from a man aged 25-45 years in good health and CMV-seronegative. The sample taken for sequencing was PBMCs. The CDR3 protein is CASSLGGTALRLTYEQYF. Here the CDR3 DNA reads TGTGCCAGCAGCTTAGGCGGGACAGCTCTACGCCTTACCTACGAGCAGTACTTC.